A selection of T cell receptor beta chains follows, all from one sample in a study of CD8+ T cells in alopecia areata. Produced via immunoSEQ multiplex PCR; TCRdb's table is partial and in-frame only. The data contain around 120,000 clones, around 53% of them singletons. The source material was CD4+ T cells sorted from blood, sampled at week 4, from a patient treated with tofacitinib. These receptors all come from a human donor with alopecia areata. CDR3s include the opening cysteine and the closing phenylalanine or tryptophan. The D gene is left open where the match is weak. Clone size is stated in some rows and not others, as once, few, many or a class when expanded.

V gene	J gene	clone size	D gene	CDR3 protein	CDR3 DNA
TRBV30	TRBJ1-1	-	-	CAWSVRLGARTEAFF	TGTGCCTGGAGTGTACGTCTGGGGGCCAGGACTGAAGCTTTCTTT
TRBV29-1	TRBJ1-4	few	-	CSVTGTATNEKLFF	TGCAGCGTAACCGGGACCGCAACTAATGAAAAACTGTTTTTT
TRBV5-1	TRBJ2-5	-	-	CASSLGTSVQYF	TGCGCCAGCAGTCTGGGAACCTCCGTTCAGTACTTC
TRBV28	TRBJ2-1	once	-	CASYRVWDEQFF	TGTGCCAGTTACAGGGTGTGGGATGAGCAGTTCTTC
TRBV9	TRBJ2-7	-	-	CASSVATTDYEQYF	TGTGCCAGCAGCGTAGCCACCACTGACTACGAGCAGTACTTC
TRBV30	TRBJ1-3	-	-	CAWRPSRGGTIYF	TGTGCCTGGAGGCCTTCCCGAGGAGGCACCATATATTTT
TRBV6-1	TRBJ2-4	-	TRBD1	CASSGQGNIQYF	TGTGCCAGCAGTGGACAGGGGAACATTCAGTACTTC
TRBV7-9	TRBJ2-7	-	-	CASSEALSNYEQYF	TGTGCCAGCAGCGAAGCGCTCAGTAATTACGAGCAGTACTTC
TRBV2	TRBJ1-2	-	-	CASSEGRGWQGGYTF	TGTGCCAGCAGTGAAGGCAGGGGTTGGCAAGGAGGCTACACCTTC
TRBV27	TRBJ2-7	once	TRBD2	CASSLRSGGYYEQYF	TGTGCCAGCAGTTTGAGGAGCGGGGGGTACTACGAGCAGTACTTC
TRBV29-1	TRBJ1-1	-	-	CSVSRALNTEAFF	TGCAGCGTTAGTAGGGCCCTGAACACTGAAGCTTTCTTT
TRBV29-1	TRBJ2-6	-	TRBD1	CSVDVGQGQVLTF	TGCAGCGTTGATGTAGGACAGGGTCAGGTCCTGACTTTC
TRBV5-6	TRBJ1-1	-	-	CASSLVGGRPEAFF	TGTGCCAGCAGCTTGGTAGGTGGCAGACCTGAAGCTTTCTTT
TRBV5-1	TRBJ1-5	-	-	CASSFGDLNQPQHF	TGCGCCAGCAGCTTTGGGGATCTCAATCAGCCCCAGCATTTT
TRBV30	TRBJ2-1	few	-	CAWSPDRTQFF	TGTGCCTGGAGTCCAGACAGGACCCAGTTCTTC
TRBV6-5	TRBJ2-3	-	-	CASSHQGNQPDTQYF	TGTGCCAGCAGTCATCAGGGTAATCAACCAGATACGCAGTATTTT
TRBV27	TRBJ2-7	once	-	CASSLYPGQSYEQYF	TGTGCCAGCAGTTTATATCCAGGCCAATCCTACGAGCAGTACTTC
TRBV4-1	TRBJ1-2	-	-	CASSQANYGYTF	TGCGCCAGCAGCCAAGCAAACTATGGCTACACCTTC
TRBV29-1	TRBJ2-3	-	TRBD1	CSVQGTGETTTDTQYF	TGCAGCGTTCAGGGGACAGGGGAAACGACCACAGATACGCAGTATTTT
TRBV14	TRBJ1-1	few	TRBD1	CASSQEWWGQPKAFF	TGTGCCAGCAGCCAAGAGTGGTGGGGACAGCCCAAAGCTTTCTTT
TRBV7-2	TRBJ1-1	-	TRBD1	CASSPWGTGKSAEAFF	TGTGCCAGCAGCCCCTGGGGGACAGGGAAGTCGGCCGAAGCTTTCTTT
TRBV30	TRBJ1-2	-	-	CAWSRSWDYGYTF	TGTGCCTGGAGCCGCTCCTGGGACTATGGCTACACCTTC
TRBV7-2	TRBJ2-7	few	-	CASSLGGGGVGYEQYF	TGTGCCAGCAGCTTAGGTGGGGGAGGTGTTGGGTACGAGCAGTACTTC
TRBV27	TRBJ2-3	-	TRBD2	CASSSGGVTDTQYF	TGTGCCAGCAGTAGCGGGGGGGTCACAGATACGCAGTATTTT
TRBV30	TRBJ1-1	once	-	CAWSVSRQAMNTEAFF	TGTGCCTGGAGTGTATCCCGACAGGCCATGAACACTGAAGCTTTCTTT
TRBV30	TRBJ2-2	-	-	CAWSVGNTGELFF	TGTGCCTGGAGTGTAGGTAACACCGGGGAGCTGTTTTTT
TRBV4-1	TRBJ2-3	-	TRBD2	CASSQDWGRASDTQYF	TGCGCCAGCAGCCAAGATTGGGGGAGGGCCTCGGATACGCAGTATTTT
TRBV7-9	TRBJ2-5	-	-	CASSNEETQYF	TGTGCCAGCAGCAATGAAGAGACCCAGTACTTC
TRBV7-3	TRBJ2-3	-	-	CASSLTAGAPGDTQYF	TGTGCCAGCAGCTTAACTGCGGGGGCCCCAGGTGATACGCAGTATTTT